Below are 9 T cell receptor beta chains sequenced from a single sample in a study of CD8+ T cells in alopecia areata. Sorting of pooled cutaneous lymph node cells was based on CD4, CD8alpha, NKG2D, NKG2ACE and other markers. Following extraction, RNA underwent reverse transcription to cDNA, which served as the sequencing template. Only in-frame clones appear in the TCRdb table, and some are missing; sequencing was by immunoSEQ multiplex PCR. In total the sample includes 270,000 or so clones, none of them seen once. Sequenced material: CD4+ T cells sorted from a lymph node. The receptor set was obtained from a C3H/HeJ mouse with alopecia areata. Strain haplotype (MHC): H2-k.

Notes on this clone: Gene names denote mouse genes. The CDR3 goes on 4 residues after the read ends, and that part is filled in from the germline J gene. The genes are TRBV13-1 and TRBJ2-5; 11 nucleotides agree with TRBD2. The CDR3 loop spans 17 amino acids. The germline CDR1 and CDR2 sequences are NSHNY and SYGAGN. V lost 3 bases, J lost 0 bases, and 6 bases stayed unmatched. CDR3 loop: CASSGTGTGGNQDTQYF. CDR3 DNA (partial): TGTGCCAGCAGTGGTACCGGGACTGGGGGTAACCAAGAC.

Concerning this clone itself: Any gene name here is a mouse gene name. The CDR3 goes on 3 residues after the read ends, and that part is filled in from the germline J gene. The J gene is TRBJ1-6, the V gene TRBV19; a weak D match, TRBD1 (6 bases). Being an ORF, TRBJ1-6 has a function that is uncertain. Trimming removed 5 bases from V and 0 bases from J, with 12 bases in between. The CDR3 is made up of 16 amino acids. Germline CDR1 reads FNHDT; CDR2 reads SITEND (reference sequence). The DNA read from the CDR3 is TGTGCCAGCAGCAGCAGGGGATCTTCCTATAATTCGCCC. Protein sequence: CASSSRGSSYNSP. From start to end, the CDR3 is CASSSRGSSYNSPLYF.

This clone appeared a few times. Germline and genes here are mouse. The DNA ends 4 residues before the CDR3 does, and the rest of the CDR3 is filled in from the germline J gene. The chain carries TRBV17 and TRBJ2-7, with 10 bases identical to TRBD2. Germline CDR1 and CDR2: MNHDT and YYDKIL. The CDR3 has 14 residues. CDR3: CASSSGTGAYEQYF. Partial CDR3 DNA: TGTGCTAGCAGTTCCGGGACTGGGGCTTAT.

This clone has only a few counts. The genes and germline here are from mouse. The observed sequence ends 4 residues before the CDR3 terminus, with the missing tail filled in from the germline J gene. The J gene is TRBJ2-4, the V gene TRBV13-1; the match to TRBD1 covers 9 bases. CDR3 length: 17 residues. Trimming took 0 bases from V and 2 from J; bases not matched to a gene: 7. Germline V lookup: CDR1 NSHNY, CDR2 SYGAGN. The chain's CDR3 is CASSDAHRGRDQNTLYF. The sequenced CDR3 bases are TGTGCCAGCAGTGATGCTCACAGGGGGCGCGATCAAAAC.

On this clone: Gene names denote mouse genes. The covered CDR3 bases are TGTGCCTGGAGTTGGGGGGCAAACACCGGG. Translation: CAWSWGANTG. The entire CDR3 protein is CAWSWGANTGQLYF. This chain uses TRBV31 with TRBJ2-2; 7 positions match TRBD2. Read data end 4 residues before the CDR3 end; the end is taken from the germline J gene. With 2 bases clipped from V and 0 bases from J, the junction kept 0 bases outside the gene matches. CDR3 size: 14 residues. The germline gives CDR1 GKSSPN, CDR2 SITVG. Looking up the rest from reference TRBV31 and TRBJ2-2 gives the full variable domain: AQTIHQWPVAEIKAVGSPLSLGCTIKGKSSPNLYWYWQATGGTLQQLFYSITVGQVESVVQLNLSASRPKDDQFILSTEKLLLSHSGFYLCAWSWGANTGQLYFGEGSKLTVL.

For this clone: Each gene name is a mouse one. The sequence runs out 4 residues before the end of the CDR3; the remainder is reconstructed from the germline J gene. The sample holds other DNA sequences that translate to the same CDR3. The chain has TRBV13-1 and TRBJ1-2; a weak D match, TRBD1 (6 bases). The CDR3 covers 14 residues. CDR1 is NSHNY, CDR2 SYGAGN, per germline. V lost 4 bases and J lost 0, with 10 bases in between. The sequenced CDR3 bases are TGTGCCAGCAGTCCTGACAGGACAAACTCC. It specifies CASSPDRTNS. The whole CDR3 sequence reads CASSPDRTNSDYTF.

This clone was detected a few times. Gene names follow the mouse nomenclature. The read stops 4 residues short of the end of the CDR3; the missing end is completed from the germline J gene. The gene calls are TRBV19 and TRBJ1-2; no clear D. In germline, CDR1 is FNHDT, CDR2 SITEND (reference sequence). The CDR3 loop spans 13 amino acids. Trimming took 1 base from V and 1 from J, leaving 5 bases between them. CDR3 residues: CASSISENSDYTF. Partial CDR3 DNA: TGTGCCAGCAGTATATCAGAAAACTCC.

To note about this clone: The gene symbols are mouse symbols. The read comes to an end 4 residues before the CDR3 does, leaving the germline J gene to fill in the end. The rearrangement uses TRBV5 and TRBJ2-7; TRBD2 matches 7 bases. The CDR3 is made up of 14 amino acids. CDR1 is LGHNA and CDR2 is YNLKQL in the germline V gene (reference sequence). Trimming removed 6 bases from V and 2 bases from J; junction bases left unmatched: 7. The CDR3 protein is CASSLPGGPYEQYF. The CDR3 DNA, read in part, is TGTGCCAGCAGTCTCCCTGGGGGACCCTAT.

In this sample, this clone turned up a few times. The listed genes are named as in mouse. Coverage ceases 4 residues before the CDR3 finishes, and the germline J gene fills in the end. The chain combines TRBV13-1 with TRBJ2-3; the D gene is possibly TRBD2 (7 bases). The germline V and J ends were trimmed by 0 bases and 1 base, with 9 bases remaining between them. The CDR3 consists of 15 residues. Germline loops: CDR1 NSHNY, CDR2 SYGAGN. Incomplete CDR3 DNA: TGTGCCAGCAGTGATGTCTGGGGGCGTGCAGAA. It yields the protein CASSDVWGRAE. The full-length CDR3 reads as CASSDVWGRAETLYF.